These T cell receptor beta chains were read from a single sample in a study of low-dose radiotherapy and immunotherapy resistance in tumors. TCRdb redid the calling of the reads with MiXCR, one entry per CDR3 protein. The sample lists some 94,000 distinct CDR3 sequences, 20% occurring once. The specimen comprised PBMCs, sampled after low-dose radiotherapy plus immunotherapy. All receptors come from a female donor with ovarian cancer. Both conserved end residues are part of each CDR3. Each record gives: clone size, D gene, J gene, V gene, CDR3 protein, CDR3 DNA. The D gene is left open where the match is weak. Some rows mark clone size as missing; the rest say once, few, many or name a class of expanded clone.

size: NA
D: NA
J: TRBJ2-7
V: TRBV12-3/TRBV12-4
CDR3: CASSEGTLYEQYF
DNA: TGTGCCAGCAGTGAGGGGACCCTCTACGAGCAGTACTTC

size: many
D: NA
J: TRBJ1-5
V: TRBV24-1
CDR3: CATSDHDGSNQPQHF
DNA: TGTGCCACCAGTGACCACGACGGGAGCAATCAGCCCCAGCATTTT

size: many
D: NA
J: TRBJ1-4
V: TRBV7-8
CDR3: CASSLSGGPKTTNEKLFF
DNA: TGTGCCAGCAGCTTATCGGGAGGGCCTAAAACAACTAATGAAAAACTGTTTTTT

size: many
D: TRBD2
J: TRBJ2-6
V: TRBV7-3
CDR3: CASTASLSGRGANVLTF
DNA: TGTGCCAGCACCGCCTCCCTTAGCGGGAGGGGGGCCAACGTCCTGACTTTC

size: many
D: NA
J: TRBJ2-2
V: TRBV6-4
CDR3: CASGGQADGELFF
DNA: TGTGCCAGCGGGGGTCAGGCGGACGGGGAGCTGTTTTTT

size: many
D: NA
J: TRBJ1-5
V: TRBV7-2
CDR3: CASSFRDGNQPQHF
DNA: TGTGCCAGCAGCTTCAGGGACGGCAATCAGCCCCAGCATTTT

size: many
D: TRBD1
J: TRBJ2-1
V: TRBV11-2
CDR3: CASSLPRDRAYNEQFF
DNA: TGTGCCAGCAGCCTGCCCCGGGACAGGGCTTACAATGAGCAGTTCTTC

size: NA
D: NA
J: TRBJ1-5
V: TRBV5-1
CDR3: CASSVGDQNNQPQHF
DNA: TGCGCCAGCAGCGTGGGAGATCAGAACAATCAGCCCCAGCATTTT

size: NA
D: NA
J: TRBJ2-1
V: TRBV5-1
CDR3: CASSLDGATGQFF
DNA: TGCGCCAGCAGCCTGGACGGAGCAACCGGGCAGTTCTTC

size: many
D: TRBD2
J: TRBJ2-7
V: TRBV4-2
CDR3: CASSRDLAGEQYF
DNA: TGTGCCAGCAGCCGGGACCTAGCGGGCGAGCAGTACTTC

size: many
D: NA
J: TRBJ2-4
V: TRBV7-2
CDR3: CASRAGQLIAKNIQYF
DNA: TGTGCCAGCAGAGCCGGACAGCTAATAGCCAAAAACATTCAGTACTTC

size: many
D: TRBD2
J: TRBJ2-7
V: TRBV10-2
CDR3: CASSPRLAGRVYEQYF
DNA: TGCGCCAGCAGTCCAAGACTAGCGGGAAGGGTATACGAGCAGTACTTC

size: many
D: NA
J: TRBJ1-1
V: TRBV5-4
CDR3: CASSFSGVVNTEAFF
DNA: TGTGCCAGCAGCTTCTCCGGGGTAGTGAACACTGAAGCTTTCTTT

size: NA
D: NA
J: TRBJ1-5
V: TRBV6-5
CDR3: CASSRGEREQPQHF
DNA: TGTGCCAGCAGCCGTGGTGAGAGAGAACAGCCCCAGCATTTT